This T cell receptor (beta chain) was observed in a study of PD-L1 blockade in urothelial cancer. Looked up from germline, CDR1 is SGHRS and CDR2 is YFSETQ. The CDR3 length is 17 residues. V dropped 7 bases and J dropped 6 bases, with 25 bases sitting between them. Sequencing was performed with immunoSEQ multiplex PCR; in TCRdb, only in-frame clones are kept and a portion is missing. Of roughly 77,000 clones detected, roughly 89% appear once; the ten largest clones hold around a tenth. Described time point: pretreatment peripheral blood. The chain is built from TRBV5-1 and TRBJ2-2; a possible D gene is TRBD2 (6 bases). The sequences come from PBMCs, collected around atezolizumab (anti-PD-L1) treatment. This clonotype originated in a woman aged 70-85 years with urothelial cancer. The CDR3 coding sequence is TGCGCCAGCTCCCCACGGAGGACTAATCGGTTCCCCGGGGAGCTGTTTTTT. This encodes CASSPRRTNRFPGELFF.